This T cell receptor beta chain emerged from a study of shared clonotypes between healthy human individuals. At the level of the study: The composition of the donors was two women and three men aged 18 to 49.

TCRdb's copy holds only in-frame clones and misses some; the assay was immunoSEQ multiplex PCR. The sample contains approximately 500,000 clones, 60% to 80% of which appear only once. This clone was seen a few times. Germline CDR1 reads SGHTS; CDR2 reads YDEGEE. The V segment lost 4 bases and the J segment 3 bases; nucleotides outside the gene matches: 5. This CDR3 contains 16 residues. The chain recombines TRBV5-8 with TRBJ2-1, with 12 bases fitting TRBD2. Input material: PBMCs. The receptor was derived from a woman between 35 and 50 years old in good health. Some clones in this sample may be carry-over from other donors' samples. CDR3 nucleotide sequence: TGTGCCAGCAGCCTCTCGACTAGCGGGAGCTACAATGAGCAGTTCTTC. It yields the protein CASSLSTSGSYNEQFF.